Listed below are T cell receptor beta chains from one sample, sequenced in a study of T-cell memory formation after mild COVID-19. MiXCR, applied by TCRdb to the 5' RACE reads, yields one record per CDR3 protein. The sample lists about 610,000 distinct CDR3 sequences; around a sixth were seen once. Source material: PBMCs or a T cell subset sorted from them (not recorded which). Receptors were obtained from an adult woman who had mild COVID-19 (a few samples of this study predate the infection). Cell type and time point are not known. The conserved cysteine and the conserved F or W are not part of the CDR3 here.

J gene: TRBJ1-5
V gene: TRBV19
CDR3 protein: ASKGLGWEPQH

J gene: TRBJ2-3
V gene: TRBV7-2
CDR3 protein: ASSTRFTDTQY

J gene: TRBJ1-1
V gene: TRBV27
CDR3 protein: ASSASSETGVTEAF

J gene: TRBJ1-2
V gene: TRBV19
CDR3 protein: ASTPIGARDGAYGYT

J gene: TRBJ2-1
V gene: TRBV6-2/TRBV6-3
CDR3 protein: AISIAGMVDEQF

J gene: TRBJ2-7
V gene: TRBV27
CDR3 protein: ASSWSRPGRGLYKQY

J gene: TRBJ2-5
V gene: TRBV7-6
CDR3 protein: ASSRDRGWETQY

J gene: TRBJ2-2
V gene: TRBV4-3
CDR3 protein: ASSQDFWGTGELF

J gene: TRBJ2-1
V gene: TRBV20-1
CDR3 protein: SARVALARNEQF

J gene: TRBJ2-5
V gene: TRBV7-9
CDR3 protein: ASSLTFKETQY

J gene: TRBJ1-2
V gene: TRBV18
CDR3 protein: ASSPGRENYGYT

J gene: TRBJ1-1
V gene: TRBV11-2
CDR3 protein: ASSRDRERAF

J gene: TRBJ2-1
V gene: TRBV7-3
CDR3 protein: ASSLQPSGINNEQF

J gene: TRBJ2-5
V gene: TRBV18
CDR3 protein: ASSRGTSGGSQETQY

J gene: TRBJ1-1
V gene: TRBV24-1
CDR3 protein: ATSDFQRTGNTEAF

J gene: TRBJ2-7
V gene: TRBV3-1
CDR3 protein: ASSRGGVSYEQY

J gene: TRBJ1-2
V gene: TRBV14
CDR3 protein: ASSQVGSGYGYT

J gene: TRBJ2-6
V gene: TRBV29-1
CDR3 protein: SVEVVPGANVLT

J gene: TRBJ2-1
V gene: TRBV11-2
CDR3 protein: ASSSGPSSNEQF

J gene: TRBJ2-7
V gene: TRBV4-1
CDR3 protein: ASSQRTSESGQQY

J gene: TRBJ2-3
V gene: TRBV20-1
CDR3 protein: SASRASGSWNTDTQY

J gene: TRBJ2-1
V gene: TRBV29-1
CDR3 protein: SVGGEREGLRSYNEQF

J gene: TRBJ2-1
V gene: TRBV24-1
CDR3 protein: ATSHWGQGAWDEQF

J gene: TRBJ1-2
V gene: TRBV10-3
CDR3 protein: AISASGTPNYGYT

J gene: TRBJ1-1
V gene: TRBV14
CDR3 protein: ASSQEAGPEAF

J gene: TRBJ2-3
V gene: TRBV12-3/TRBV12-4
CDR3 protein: ASSSGLAGGLSTDTQY

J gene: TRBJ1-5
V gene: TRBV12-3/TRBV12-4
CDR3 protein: ASSPTAYSNQPQH

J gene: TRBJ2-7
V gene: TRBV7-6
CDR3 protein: ASRDRGAYEQY